The TCR beta chain described here comes from a study of Ad26.COV2.S vaccination and SARS-CoV-2 variants. Study background: Once or twice, 56 days apart, Ad26.COV2.S was delivered intramuscularly.

Libraries were prepared by immunoSEQ multiplex PCR; TCRdb keeps only in-frame clonotypes and omits some of them. This table holds some 420,000 clones, 88% found once. The V gene lost 4 bases and the J gene lost 1 base, with 8 bases spanning the gap. This CDR3 spans 13 amino acids. Germline V gene data show CDR1 as SGHRS and CDR2 as YFSETQ. Treatment noted: around 19 received Ad26.COV2.S at low or high dose, single or two shots; about 5 received placebo; per-sample allocation not given. Repertoires come from day 63 after the first vaccine or placebo injection. This clone appeared a few times. The antigen is undetermined. Study outcomes and limitations: Measures of TCR breadth and depth may have fallen short of total T cell responses. Comparability of non-spike TCR breadth was observed across vaccine and placebo recipients.

This sequence joins TRBV5-1 and TRBJ1-1, with D unclear. This receptor was obtained from a person between 18 and 65 years old who received the Ad26.COV2.S COVID-19 vaccine or a placebo. Material: peripheral blood, obtained in a trial of Ad26.COV2.S vaccine versus placebo. CDR3: CASSESQNTEAFF. The CDR3, as DNA: TGCGCCAGCAGCGAATCCCAGAACACTGAAGCTTTCTTT.